This TCR beta chain was sequenced for a study of Ad26.COV2.S vaccination and SARS-CoV-2 variants. Study overall: The study gave Ad26.COV2.S intramuscularly, once or twice 56 days apart.

Germline V lookup: CDR1 SGHRS, CDR2 YFSETQ. Deletions cut 2 bases from V and 4 bases from J, with 9 bases between. The CDR3 is 13 residues long. Treatment here: some 20 received Ad26.COV2.S at low or high dose, single or two shots; 5 received placebo; per-sample allocation not given. Vaccine and placebo recipients were sampled on day 63 after the first injection. Profiling relied on immunoSEQ multiplex PCR, and the TCRdb table lists in-frame clones only, not all of them. This table holds 400,000 to 500,000 clones, approximately 92% found once. This sequence joins TRBV5-1 and TRBJ1-1; D is unresolved. Material: peripheral blood, obtained in a trial of Ad26.COV2.S vaccine versus placebo. The receptor comes from a person between 18 and 65 years old who received the Ad26.COV2.S COVID-19 vaccine or a placebo. CDR3 loop: CASSFGWGTEAFF. CDR3 sequence (DNA): TGCGCCAGCAGCTTTGGGTGGGGCACTGAAGCTTTCTTT.